These 4 T cell receptor beta chains share one sample of origin, sequenced in a study of blood T cell repertoires in COVID-19. Clones were read by immunoSEQ multiplex PCR, and TCRdb kept only the in-frame ones, dropping some. The sample consists of around 200,000 clones, around four fifths of them appearing once. Sequencing was carried out using peripheral blood. These receptors were taken from a woman between 45 and 65 years old with acute or convalescent COVID-19.

As DNA, the CDR3 is TGTGCCAGCAGTGTTAGGGCAGCCCTTGGGGGGGAGCAGTTCTTC. Translation: CASSVRAALGGEQFF. The chain carries TRBV2 and TRBJ2-1; the D gene is possibly TRBD2 (6 bases). This CDR3 spans 15 amino acids. CDR1 SNHLY and CDR2 FYNNEI come from the germline V gene. Trimming pared 4 bases from V and 10 bases from J, leaving 20 bases between.

The chain joins TRBV5-1 to TRBJ2-4; no definite D call. This CDR3 has 14 residues. V lost 0 bases and J 7 bases, leaving 11 bases between the germline ends. From germline, CDR1 is SGHRS and CDR2 YFSETQ. This CDR3 is CASSLVPGMNIQYF. For the CDR3, the DNA is TGCGCCAGCAGCTTGGTTCCAGGAATGAACATTCAGTACTTC.

The chain joins TRBV10-2 to TRBJ1-4; D possibly corresponds to TRBD1 (5 bases). Trimming left V 2 bases short and J 11 bases short, with 15 bases between. The CDR3 is 14 amino acids. In germline, CDR1 is WSHSY, CDR2 SAAADI. Here the CDR3 DNA reads TGCGCCAGCAGTGAGGCGGGGCTAGGGGAGAAACTGTTTTTT. This translates into CASSEAGLGEKLFF.

This clone has just one count. The chain combines TRBV5-1 with TRBJ1-3; the D is unclear. V was shortened by 1 base and J by 1 base, with 12 bases between the two germline ends. Germline V CDR1 and CDR2: SGHRS, YFSETQ. This CDR3 region has 16 residues. The chain's CDR3 is CASSLSPGLSGNTIYF. In DNA form, the CDR3 reads TGCGCCAGCAGCTTGTCGCCAGGATTATCTGGAAACACCATATATTTT.